The next 6 T cell receptor beta chains were all read from a single sample in a study of cytomegalovirus exposure and HLA in healthy donors. PCR primers comprised 60 Vbeta and 13 Jbeta primers. Using immunoSEQ multiplex PCR, the repertoire was profiled, and TCRdb retains in-frame clones only, with some absent. The data contain about 160,000 clones, around four fifths of them seen just once; the ten biggest clones take up roughly 1.3%. The sequencing input was PBMCs. Source of these receptors: a man in his thirties or forties in good health and CMV-seronegative.

The J gene is TRBJ1-1, the V gene TRBV7-9; D is undetermined. V was pared by 3 bases and J by 1 base, with 12 bases between. The CDR3 runs 15 residues. The germline gives CDR1 SEHNR, CDR2 FQNEAQ (reference sequence). The CDR3 DNA follows: TGTGCCAGCAGCTTCTATTTGGGAGGGAACACTGAAGCTTTCTTT. This codes for CASSFYLGGNTEAFF.

The chain recombines TRBV5-4 with TRBJ2-3; no firm D call. Trimming pared 1 base from V and 7 bases from J, leaving 10 bases between. The CDR3 consists of 13 residues. CDR1 and CDR2 from the germline V gene are SGHNT and YYREEE (reference sequence). CDR3 nucleotide sequence: TGTGCCAGCAGCTTGAGTACTATTCATACGCAGTATTTT. Translating it yields CASSLSTIHTQYF.

The chain recombines TRBV6-1 with TRBJ2-7; 7 bases align to TRBD1. The CDR3 loop spans 18 amino acids. With 3 bases clipped from V and 2 bases from J, the junction kept 16 bases outside the gene matches. Germline V lookup: CDR1 MNHNS, CDR2 SASEGT. The CDR3 loop is CASSEWITGTAKTYEQYF. CDR3 in DNA: TGTGCCAGCAGTGAGTGGATTACCGGGACAGCTAAAACCTACGAGCAGTACTTC.

The chain is built from TRBV29-1 and TRBJ1-1, with 8 bases matching TRBD1. CDR3 size: 16 residues. CDR1 SQVTM and CDR2 ANQGSEA come from the germline V gene. Trimming removed 2 bases from V and 4 bases from J; junction bases left unmatched: 12. The CDR3 DNA follows: TGCAGCGTTGAAACAGCAGGGGGCGCGAAGATCACTGAAGCTTTCTTT. Its translation: CSVETAGGAKITEAFF. The entire variable domain, with the rest obtained from reference TRBV29-1 and TRBJ1-1, is as follows: SAVISQKPSRDICQRGTSLTIQCQVDSQVTMMFWYRQQPGQSLTLIATANQGSEATYESGFVIDKFPISRPNLTFSTLTVSNMSPEDSSIYLCSVETAGGAKITEAFFGQGTRLTVV.

The chain combines TRBV28 with TRBJ2-3, with 12 bases aligning to TRBD1. Per the germline V gene, CDR1 is MDHEN and CDR2 is SYDVKM. This CDR3 has 16 amino acids. V was clipped by 6 bases and J by 8 bases; unmatched bases: 12. The CDR3 coding sequence is TGTGCCAGCAGCGGTGCAGGGACAGGGGGCCGAGGTACGCAGTATTTT. Translating gives CASSGAGTGGRGTQYF.

In this sample, this clone turned up once. The V gene is TRBV27, the J gene TRBJ1-4, with 7 nucleotides matching TRBD1. The ends lost 2 bases at V and 4 bases at J; junction bases unmatched: 4. From germline, CDR1 is MNHEY and CDR2 SMNVEV (reference sequence). The length of the CDR3 is 15 residues. The CDR3 sequence: CASSLRDSDNEKLFF. DNA of the CDR3: TGTGCCAGCAGTTTAAGGGACAGTGATAATGAAAAACTGTTTTTT.